This T cell receptor (beta chain) appears in the sequencing data of a study of blood T cell repertoires in COVID-19. For the study at large: Sources were T cells, B-cell-depleted T cells, or PBMCs; the material itself was cDNA or gDNA.

This CDR3 comprises 11 residues. The trim removed 4 bases at V and 9 bases at J, leaving 3 bases unmatched. CDR1 is DFQATT and CDR2 is SNEGSKA in the germline V gene (reference sequence). Original handling: The assay estimated nucleated cells by amplifying reference gene primers. The assay was immunoSEQ multiplex PCR, and TCRdb's table has in-frame clones only and misses some. V, J and clone size are taken as reported in that table, and D and trimming were inferred from the DNA itself. The sample holds around 160,000 clones, 80% to 90% seen once. Recruited during active infection, patients (from Seattle) were subsequently followed longitudinally.

The material sequenced was peripheral blood. This receptor was obtained from a man between 18 and 35 years old with COVID-19, enrolled during active disease. V is TRBV20-1 and J is TRBJ2-1; 7 bases agree with TRBD2. The CDR3, as DNA: TGCAGTGCTAAAGGACTAGTTGAGCAGTTCTTC. Residues: CSAKGLVEQFF.